This T cell receptor (beta chain) is drawn from a study of cytomegalovirus exposure and HLA in healthy donors. With regard to this clone: Its antigen is currently unknown. One end of the junction varies from germline; a read error may be responsible.

General observations from the study: Later on, an analysis showed TCR association rates differing by HLA locus, with DRB1 the most and HLA-C the fewest.

The V gene's germline CDR1 is SSHAT and CDR2 FNYEAQ (reference sequence). This CDR3 region has 14 residues. Primers included in the PCR were 60 Vbeta and 13 Jbeta primers. Some clones are missing from TCRdb's copy, which holds only in-frame ones; the method was immunoSEQ multiplex PCR. Among approximately 150,000 clones listed, over 75% were seen once. Input material: PBMCs. The chain uses TRBV7-7 and TRBJ1-3; D is unresolved. The TCR originated in a woman between 25 and 40 years old in good health and CMV-seronegative. The CDR3 spells CASSLEASGNTIYF. The CDR3 DNA reads TGTGCTAGCAGCTTAGAAGCGTCTGGAAACACCATATATTTT.